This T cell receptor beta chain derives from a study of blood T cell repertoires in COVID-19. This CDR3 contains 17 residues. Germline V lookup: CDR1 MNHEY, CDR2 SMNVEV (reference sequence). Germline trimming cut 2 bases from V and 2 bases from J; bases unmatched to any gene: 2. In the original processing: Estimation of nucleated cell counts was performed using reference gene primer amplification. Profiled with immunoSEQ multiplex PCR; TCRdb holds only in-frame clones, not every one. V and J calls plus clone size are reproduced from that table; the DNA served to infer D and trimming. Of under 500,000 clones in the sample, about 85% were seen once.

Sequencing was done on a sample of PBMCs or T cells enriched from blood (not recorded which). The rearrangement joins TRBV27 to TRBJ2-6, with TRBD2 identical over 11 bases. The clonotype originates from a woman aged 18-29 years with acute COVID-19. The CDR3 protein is CASSLLAGGPGANVLTF. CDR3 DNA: TGTGCCAGCAGTTTACTAGCGGGAGGCCCTGGGGCCAACGTCCTGACTTTC.